These 30 T cell receptor beta chains originate from one sample sequenced in a study of graft-versus-host responses after intestinal transplantation. TCRdb keeps only in-frame clones here, not all; method: immunoSEQ multiplex PCR. The sample lists about 43,000 clones; roughly 94% were seen once. Specimen: PBMCs, collected more than 310 days after intestinal transplant. Every receptor here comes from a human patient who received an intestinal transplant, so some T cells may come from the graft donor.

The gene calls are TRBV9 and TRBJ2-3, with D maybe TRBD1 (6 bases). The CDR3 sequence is 15 residues long. Germline V gene data show CDR1 as SGDLS and CDR2 as YYNGEE. The germline V and J ends were trimmed by 4 bases and 0 bases, with 12 bases remaining between them. CDR3 nucleotides: TGTGCCAGCAGCCCCGGGACACCCAGCACAGATACGCAGTATTTT. It specifies CASSPGTPSTDTQYF. The full variable domain, in which reference TRBV9 and TRBJ2-3 provide the parts outside the CDR3, is DSGVTQTPKHLITATGQRVTLRCSPRSGDLSVYWYQQSLDQGLQFLIQYYNGEERAKGNILERFSAQQFPDLHSELNLSSLELGDSALYFCASSPGTPSTDTQYFGPGTRLTVL.

The genes are TRBV19 and TRBJ2-1; 12 bases fit TRBD2. Unmatched junction bases numbered 3, after V lost 3 bases and J lost 6 bases. The CDR3 spans 15 residues. Per the germline V gene, CDR1 is LNHDA and CDR2 is SQIVND (reference sequence). CDR3 region: CASSMLAGGLNEQFF. The CDR3 nucleotides read TGTGCCAGTAGTATGCTAGCGGGGGGGCTCAATGAGCAGTTCTTC. The full variable domain, rest sourced from reference TRBV19 and TRBJ2-1, is DGGITQSPKYLFRKEGQNVTLSCEQNLNHDAMYWYRQDPGQGLRLIYYSQIVNDFQKGDIAEGYSVSREKKESFPLTVTSAQKNPTAFYLCASSMLAGGLNEQFFGPGTRLTVL.

This clone appeared a single time. CDR3 sequence: CASSLWAGGFEKLFF. DNA for the CDR3: TGTGCCAGCAGTTTATGGGCAGGGGGGTTTGAAAAACTGTTTTTT. This rearrangement joins TRBV28 to TRBJ1-4, with 7 bases aligning to TRBD1. V dropped 0 bases and J dropped 7; count of bases not matched to a gene: 5. CDR1 is MDHEN, CDR2 SYDVKM, per germline. This CDR3 has 15 amino acids.

This chain links TRBV2 with TRBJ1-5, with TRBD1 identical over 9 bases. CDR1 SNHLY and CDR2 FYNNEI come from the germline V gene. This CDR3 contains 15 residues. J was trimmed by 6 bases and V by 1 base; bases with no gene match: 4. The CDR3 nucleotides read TGTGCCAGCAGTGAAGGACAGGGGGTCAGTCAGCCCCAGCATTTT. This gives the protein CASSEGQGVSQPQHF.

This chain joins TRBV14 and TRBJ1-4; 7 bases are shared with TRBD1. Looked up from germline, CDR1 is SGHDN and CDR2 is FVKESK. The CDR3 length is 16 residues. With 3 bases clipped from V and 8 bases from J, the junction kept 12 bases outside the gene matches. CDR3 in DNA: TGTGCCAGCAGCCAGTATGGGGTGCGACAGGGCGAAAAACTGTTTTTT. Protein sequence: CASSQYGVRQGEKLFF.

The chain carries TRBV29-1 and TRBJ1-4; weak D call: TRBD1 (6 bases). Deletions cut 3 bases from V and 10 bases from J, with 15 bases between. The CDR3 covers 13 residues. Looked up from germline, CDR1 is SQVTM and CDR2 is ANQGSEA. The CDR3 loop reads CSVELDRGGKLFF. As DNA, the CDR3 is TGCAGCGTTGAGCTAGACAGAGGGGGAAAACTGTTTTTT.

The genes are TRBV27 and TRBJ1-1, with 9 bases fitting TRBD1. The CDR3 sequence is 16 residues long. Trimming took 4 bases from V and 3 from J; bases not matched to a gene: 9. The V gene's germline CDR1 is MNHEY and CDR2 SMNVEV (reference sequence). The CDR3 loop is CASSSPDRGMDTEAFF. Here the CDR3 DNA reads TGTGCCAGCAGTTCTCCCGACAGGGGGATGGACACTGAAGCTTTCTTT.

The chain joins TRBV6-5 to TRBJ2-3; D is undetermined. Germline V gene sequence: CDR1 MNHEY, CDR2 SVGAGI. V dropped 9 bases and J dropped 6 bases, with 10 bases sitting between them. The CDR3 is 11 residues long. The CDR3 here is CASELADTQYF. DNA of the CDR3: TGTGCCAGTGAGTTGGCCGATACGCAGTATTTT.

The chain couples TRBV30 to TRBJ2-7; TRBD2 might be the D (5 bases). Trimming left V 7 bases short and J 7 bases short, with 20 bases between. Germline V gene data show CDR1 as GTSNPN and CDR2 as SVGIG (reference sequence). The CDR3 runs 13 residues. The CDR3 reads CASTPRTHGEQYF. In nucleotides, the CDR3 is TGTGCCTCAACTCCCCGGACTCACGGGGAGCAGTACTTC. Full variable domain (outside the CDR3, taken from reference TRBV30 and TRBJ2-7): SQTIHQWPATLVQPVGSPLSLECTVEGTSNPNLYWYRQAAGRGLQLLFYSVGIGQISSEVPQNLSASRPQDRQFILSSKKLLLSDSGFYLCASTPRTHGEQYFGPGTRLTVT.

CDR3 coding DNA: TGTGCCAGCAGTACTAGCAGGGGGGAATACAATGAGCAGTTCTTC. Amino acids: CASSTSRGEYNEQFF. V and J are TRBV6-5 and TRBJ2-1; a weak D match, TRBD1 (7 bases). This CDR3 spans 15 amino acids. Trimming took 5 bases from V and 4 from J, leaving 15 bases between them. CDR1 is MNHEY and CDR2 is SVGAGI in the germline V gene.

The chain uses TRBV6-1 and TRBJ1-2; D gene uncertain. Per the germline V gene, CDR1 is MNHNS and CDR2 is SASEGT. The CDR3 consists of 13 residues. Trimming took off 5 bases at V and 9 bases at J, with 16 bases between the two ends. CDR3 protein: CASSSTYDGSYTF. Here the CDR3 DNA reads TGTGCCAGCAGTTCTACCTACGACGGCAGCTACACCTTC.

V gene TRBV19 combines with J gene TRBJ2-7; weak D call: TRBD2 (6 bases). Trimming pared 5 bases from V and 3 bases from J, leaving 23 bases between. The CDR3 totals 17 residues. CDR1 is LNHDA and CDR2 is SQIVND in the germline V gene (reference sequence). The CDR3 DNA follows: TGTGCCAGTAGTTACCGGAGGGGCCACAACCGGATCTACGAGCAGTACTTC. It specifies CASSYRRGHNRIYEQYF.

This clone was seen only a few times. This chain joins TRBV28 and TRBJ1-4; D remains unclear. The V gene's germline CDR1 is MDHEN and CDR2 SYDVKM. Trimming shortened V by 6 bases and J by 8 bases, and 16 bases separated the two germline ends. The CDR3 is made up of 14 amino acids. The CDR3 DNA sequence: TGTGCCAGCAGCAGTGTACGGCTGTTGGAAAAACTGTTTTTT. Translating gives CASSSVRLLEKLFF.

This chain links TRBV5-4 with TRBJ1-1; D is possibly TRBD1 (6 bases). V was clipped by 0 bases and J by 6 bases, with 18 bases between them. Looked up from germline, CDR1 is SGHNT and CDR2 is YYREEE (reference sequence). There are 16 residues in the CDR3. CDR3 nucleotides: TGTGCCAGCAGCTTGGCCTGGCGGGGGCGTTCATCTGAAGCTTTCTTT. Translated, it gives CASSLAWRGRSSEAFF.

This clone occurred once. The rearrangement links TRBV25-1 to TRBJ2-2; 7 bases map to TRBD1. CDR3 size: 13 residues. J was trimmed by 6 bases and V by 3 bases; bases with no gene match: 1. CDR1 and CDR2 (germline): MGHDK, SYGVNS. CDR3 sequence: CASSDQGAGELFF. In nucleotides, the CDR3 is TGTGCCAGCAGTGACCAGGGGGCCGGGGAGCTGTTTTTT.

The V and J genes are TRBV7-9 and TRBJ1-6, with D tentatively TRBD1 (6 bases). CDR1 SEHNR and CDR2 FQNEAQ come from the germline V gene (reference sequence). The CDR3 sequence is 15 residues long. Trimming left V 5 bases short and J 4 bases short, with 12 bases between. The CDR3 loop reads CASSPLDSYNSPLHF. In nucleotides, the CDR3 is TGTGCCAGCAGCCCGCTGGACAGTTATAATTCACCCCTCCACTTT.

The table lists this clone with a few counts. The gene calls are TRBV2 and TRBJ2-7, with D possibly called TRBD1 or TRBD2 (5 bases each). Germline-derived CDR1 and CDR2 are SNHLY and FYNNEI. Trimming removed 5 bases at V and 1 base at J, with 9 bases between. There are 13 residues in the CDR3. In DNA form, the CDR3 reads TGTGCCAGCAGTCGGGACGAGTCCTACGAGCAGTACTTC. Translating gives CASSRDESYEQYF.

V usage is TRBV9 and J usage is TRBJ1-5; D remains unclear. This CDR3 contains 16 residues. In germline, CDR1 is SGDLS, CDR2 YYNGEE. V was clipped by 3 bases and J by 2 bases, with 15 bases between them. DNA for the CDR3: TGTGCCAGCAGCGCCGCCCCGTCATTGGGCAATCAGCCCCAGCATTTT. Its translation: CASSAAPSLGNQPQHF.

J is TRBJ2-3 and V is TRBV7-6; D gene unclear. CDR3 length equals 14 residues. V lost 6 bases to trimming and J lost 2 bases, with 12 bases between them. The germline V gene encodes CDR1 SGHVS and CDR2 FNYEAQ. The DNA of the CDR3 is TGTGCCAGCAGGGAAAAGGTGTACACAGATACGCAGTATTTT. Translation: CASREKVYTDTQYF.

The chain has TRBV5-4 and TRBJ1-2, with 7 bases identical to TRBD1. After removal of 0 bases from V and 4 bases from J, the junction contained 12 bases not matched to a gene. Germline CDR1 reads SGHNT; CDR2 reads YYREEE (reference sequence). There are 17 residues in the CDR3. CDR3 in DNA: TGTGCCAGCAGCTTGGACTGGACTCCCTCAGGGGGCTATGGCTACACCTTC. Its protein is CASSLDWTPSGGYGYTF.

The chain couples TRBV6-5 to TRBJ1-1, with TRBD1 as a possible D gene (5 bases). CDR3 size: 16 residues. The germline V gene has CDR1 MNHEY and CDR2 SVGAGI. The V end lost 4 bases, the J end lost 0 bases, and 15 bases lay between the germline ends. CDR3 in DNA: TGTGCCAGCAGTTTCCGGGACGGCCTCATGAACACTGAAGCTTTCTTT. This sequence encodes CASSFRDGLMNTEAFF.

This rearrangement joins TRBV9 to TRBJ2-7; TRBD1 agrees at 7 bases. V was clipped by 4 bases and J by 5 bases; unmatched bases: 9. There are 14 residues in the CDR3. CDR1 and CDR2 (germline): SGDLS, YYNGEE. CDR3 residues: CASSYGQVGNEQYF. CDR3 DNA sequence: TGTGCCAGCAGCTATGGACAGGTCGGCAACGAGCAGTACTTC.

CDR3 region: CATSRGREDNQPQHF. The CDR3 nucleotides are TGTGCCACCAGCAGGGGGAGGGAGGACAATCAGCCCCAGCATTTT. The gene calls are TRBV15 and TRBJ1-5; D is ambiguous. There are 15 residues in the CDR3. The germline gives CDR1 LNHNV, CDR2 YYDKDF (reference sequence). V lost 3 bases and J lost 3, with 12 bases in between.

This clone was picked up one time. Other DNA sequences from this sample encode an identical CDR3 as well. J is TRBJ2-5 and V is TRBV28, with 13 bases matching TRBD2. In germline, CDR1 is MDHEN, CDR2 SYDVKM. V was pared by 7 bases and J by 5 bases, with 4 bases of the junction left unmatched. The CDR3 loop spans 14 amino acids. The CDR3 is CASKTSGRLETQYF. CDR3 bases: TGTGCCAGCAAGACTAGCGGGAGGCTTGAGACCCAGTACTTC.

V is TRBV11-3 and J is TRBJ1-5; D is ambiguous. The V gene's germline CDR1 is SGHNT and CDR2 YENEEA. There are 15 residues in the CDR3. Trimming stripped 0 bases from V and 1 base from J, with 7 bases between. Here the CDR3 reads CASSLDRHSNQPQHF. The CDR3 nucleotides read TGTGCCAGCAGCTTAGATCGGCACAGCAATCAGCCCCAGCATTTT.

The chain recombines TRBV12-5 with TRBJ2-2, with D perhaps matching TRBD1 (7 bases). The germline V gene has CDR1 LGHNT and CDR2 FRNRAP. The V end lost 6 bases, the J end lost 0 bases, and 29 bases lay between the germline ends. The CDR3 runs 21 residues. For the CDR3, the DNA is TGTGCTAGTGGCTCCCCCGTTCCAGGGGGGCCTTTAACCGCGAACACCGGGGAGCTGTTTTTT. Translation gives CASGSPVPGGPLTANTGELFF.

The chain couples TRBV5-1 to TRBJ1-3; D unresolved. Germline loops: CDR1 SGHRS, CDR2 YFSETQ. Trimming pared 2 bases from V and 0 bases from J, leaving 9 bases between. CDR3 length: 15 residues. The CDR3 sequence: CASSLDGTSGNTIYF. The CDR3 DNA reads as TGCGCCAGCAGCTTAGACGGCACCTCTGGAAACACCATATATTTT.

This chain uses TRBV7-6 with TRBJ2-5; TRBD1 aligns across 9 bases. CDR1 and CDR2 from the germline V gene are SGHVS and FNYEAQ. This CDR3 is 12 amino acids long. The trim removed 1 base at V and 12 bases at J, leaving 3 bases unmatched. CDR3 sequence: CASSLEGQGKYF. The CDR3 region has the DNA TGTGCCAGCAGCTTAGAGGGACAGGGAAAGTACTTC.

The chain employs TRBV6-5 and TRBJ2-3; D may be TRBD2 (5 bases). The V end lost 6 bases, the J end lost 7 bases, and 11 bases lay between the germline ends. The CDR3 covers 12 residues. Germline CDR1 reads MNHEY; CDR2 reads SVGAGI. The CDR3, as DNA: TGTGCCAGCAGAGACTGGACTCATACGCAGTATTTT. It specifies CASRDWTHTQYF.

The rearrangement uses TRBV5-1 and TRBJ2-2; D is perhaps TRBD1 (6 bases). The CDR3 consists of 18 residues. The V gene's germline CDR1 is SGHRS and CDR2 YFSETQ. V gave up 6 bases and J gave up 2 bases, with 23 bases separating them. The CDR3 spells CASTKAGRGTSNTGELFF. For the CDR3, the DNA is TGCGCCAGCACTAAGGCGGGCCGTGGGACAAGTAACACCGGGGAGCTGTTTTTT.